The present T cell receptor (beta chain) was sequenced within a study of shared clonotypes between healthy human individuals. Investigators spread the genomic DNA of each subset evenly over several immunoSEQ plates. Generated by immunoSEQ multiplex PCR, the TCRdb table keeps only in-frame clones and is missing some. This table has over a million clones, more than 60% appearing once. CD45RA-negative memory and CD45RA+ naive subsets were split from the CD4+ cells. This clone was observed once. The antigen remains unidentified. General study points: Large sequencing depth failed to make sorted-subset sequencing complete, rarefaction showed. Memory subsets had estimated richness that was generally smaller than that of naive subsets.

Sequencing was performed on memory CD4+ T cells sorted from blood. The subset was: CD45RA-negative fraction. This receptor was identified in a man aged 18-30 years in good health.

Here the CDR3 DNA reads TGTGCCAGCAGCCCACAGGGGGAGAACTACAATGAGCAGTTCTTC. Translating it yields CASSPQGENYNEQFF. The gene calls are TRBV11-2 and TRBJ2-1, with 8 nucleotides matching TRBD1. V trimming: 5 bases; J trimming: 3 bases; junction bases outside the gene matches: 6. Germline values: CDR1 SGHAT, CDR2 FQNNGV. CDR3 size: 15 residues.